These 30 T cell receptor beta chains originate from one sample sequenced in a study of technical replicates of blood from several donors. Here immunoSEQ multiplex PCR was the method, and the copy in TCRdb shows in-frame clones only, minus some. The table includes around 54,000 clones, approximately 95% detected once. Sequenced sample: T cells isolated from PBMCs. Receptor source: a human donor in good health.

A word on this clone: The identical CDR3 is also encoded by other nucleotide sequences in the sample. The rearrangement links TRBV19 to TRBJ1-2, with 7 bases identical to TRBD1. The CDR3 is made up of 12 amino acids. V was clipped by 5 bases and J by 8 bases; unmatched bases: 5. Germline CDR1 and CDR2: LNHDA and SQIVND (reference sequence). CDR3 bases: TGTGCCAGTAGTTCACCAGGGGGAGGCTACACCTTC. It encodes CASSSPGGGYTF.

The chain uses TRBV5-4 and TRBJ2-7, with TRBD1 as a possible D gene (6 bases). The germline V gene encodes CDR1 SGHNT and CDR2 YYREEE (reference sequence). Trimming removed 0 bases at V and 4 bases at J, with 14 bases between. The CDR3 is 15 amino acids. CDR3 sequence reads: CASSLGQEAVYEQYF. As DNA, the CDR3 is TGTGCCAGCAGCTTGGGACAGGAGGCGGTGTACGAGCAGTACTTC.

The chain uses TRBV5-5 and TRBJ1-3; D unclear. Trimming shortened V by 1 base and J by 2 bases, and 13 bases separated the two germline ends. Germline assignment: CDR1 SGHKS and CDR2 YYEKEE (reference sequence). The CDR3 has 16 amino acids. The CDR3 DNA reads as TGTGCCAGCAGCTTGATACGGGATATGGCTGGAAACACCATATATTTT. Its protein is CASSLIRDMAGNTIYF.

The rearrangement links TRBV19 to TRBJ2-1; the match to TRBD1 covers 7 bases. The CDR3 is 13 amino acids. V lost 5 bases and J lost 5; bases outside the gene matches: 3. From germline, CDR1 is LNHDA and CDR2 SQIVND (reference sequence). CDR3 region: CASSRQGDNEQFF. CDR3 DNA sequence: TGTGCCAGTAGTCGCCAGGGGGACAATGAGCAGTTCTTC.

This clone came up once. The chain joins TRBV30 to TRBJ1-1; D gene unclear. Germline CDR1 reads GTSNPN; CDR2 reads SVGIG (reference sequence). The CDR3 loop spans 11 amino acids. Trimming stripped 3 bases from V and 1 base from J, with 3 bases between. CDR3 loop: CAWRQNTEAFF. CDR3 DNA: TGTGCCTGGAGACAGAACACTGAAGCTTTCTTT.

In nucleotides, the CDR3 is TGTGCCCAGGGAGGGAAAGGCACCGGGGAGCTGTTTTTT. Its translation: CAQGGKGTGELFF. This chain links TRBV30 with TRBJ2-2, with TRBD2 matching over 7 bases. The CDR3 has 13 residues. From germline, CDR1 is GTSNPN and CDR2 SVGIG (reference sequence). J lost 4 bases, V lost 8 bases, and 7 bases had no gene match.

V is TRBV6-5 and J is TRBJ1-1; weak D call: TRBD1 (5 bases). The germline V and J ends were trimmed by 2 bases and 9 bases, with 19 bases remaining between them. Per germline, CDR1 MNHEY and CDR2 SVGAGI. The length of the CDR3 is 15 residues. The CDR3 sequence: CASSYHGRGDSQAFF. In DNA, the CDR3 is TGTGCCAGCAGTTACCACGGGAGAGGAGACAGCCAAGCTTTCTTT.

V and J are TRBV5-4 and TRBJ2-3; TRBD2 matches 11 bases. CDR3 length: 15 amino acids. Germline V gene lookup returns CDR1 SGHNT and CDR2 YYREEE (reference sequence). The junction had 6 bases not matched to a gene; V was cut back by 3 bases and J by 6 bases. As DNA, the CDR3 is TGTGCCAGCAGCTCGGGACTAGCGGCCCTCGATACGCAGTATTTT. Translation gives CASSSGLAALDTQYF. The full variable domain, rest sourced from reference TRBV5-4 and TRBJ2-3, is ETGVTQSPTHLIKTRGQQVTLRCSSQSGHNTVSWYQQALGQGPQFIFQYYREEENGRGNFPPRFSGLQFPNYSSELNVNALELDDSALYLCASSSGLAALDTQYFGPGTRLTVL.

The chain recombines TRBV11-2 with TRBJ2-7, with D possibly matching TRBD2 (6 bases). The CDR3 is 13 amino acids. Trimming took off 4 bases at V and 2 bases at J, with 9 bases between the two ends. CDR1 is SGHAT and CDR2 is FQNNGV in the germline V gene. The CDR3 loop is CASSSGLTYEQYF. CDR3 sequence (DNA): TGTGCCAGCAGCTCGGGACTTACCTACGAGCAGTACTTC.

The chain uses TRBV2 and TRBJ1-5; weak D call: TRBD1 (5 bases). This CDR3 is built from 14 residues. CDR1 is SNHLY, CDR2 FYNNEI, per germline. Trimming shortened V by 6 bases and J by 0 bases, and 9 bases separated the two germline ends. The CDR3 nucleotides read TGTGCCAGCAGAGGGGAATATAGCAATCAGCCCCAGCATTTT. Protein product: CASRGEYSNQPQHF.

The rearrangement joins TRBV4-1 to TRBJ1-1; D gene ambiguous. Trimming removed 4 bases from V and 1 base from J, with 13 bases in between. Germline V gene data show CDR1 as MGHRA and CDR2 as YSYEKL. This CDR3 is 15 amino acids long. In DNA, the CDR3 is TGCGCCAGCAGCCCAGATCGGGATCCGAACACTGAAGCTTTCTTT. Encoded protein: CASSPDRDPNTEAFF.

The chain employs TRBV6-1 and TRBJ1-2, with a weak D call TRBD1 (6 bases). The V gene lost 6 bases and the J gene lost 4 bases, with 6 bases spanning the gap. The CDR3 covers 11 residues. CDR1 and CDR2 from the germline V gene are MNHNS and SASEGT. In DNA, the CDR3 is TGTGCCAGCAGGGGGGCCTATGGCTACACCTTC. Translating it yields CASRGAYGYTF.

This clone was detected only once. V gene TRBV27 combines with J gene TRBJ1-5; possibly TRBD1 for D (5 bases). The germline V gene encodes CDR1 MNHEY and CDR2 SMNVEV (reference sequence). The CDR3 has 14 residues. V lost 6 bases and J lost 2, with 11 bases in between. CDR3 DNA: TGTGCCAGCAGGGCAGGGCTGGGCAATCAGCCCCAGCATTTT. Residues: CASRAGLGNQPQHF.

V gene TRBV6-5 combines with J gene TRBJ2-7; D perhaps matches TRBD1 (5 bases). CDR3 length: 11 amino acids. The V end was cut by 6 bases, the J end by 6 bases, with 9 bases between. Per the germline V gene, CDR1 is MNHEY and CDR2 is SVGAGI. DNA for the CDR3: TGTGCCAGCAGCCCAGGGCCCGAGCAGTACTTC. Translation gives CASSPGPEQYF.

The rearrangement links TRBV6-1 to TRBJ2-7; D is uncertain. Germline CDR1 reads MNHNS; CDR2 reads SASEGT. The CDR3 covers 14 residues. Deletions cut 2 bases from V and 0 bases from J, with 8 bases between. Here the CDR3 DNA reads TGTGCCAGCAGTGAACTACAGTTCTCCTACGAGCAGTACTTC. This sequence encodes CASSELQFSYEQYF.

The rearrangement uses TRBV25-1 and TRBJ1-2, with 11 positions matching TRBD1. The CDR3 sequence is 15 residues long. With 3 bases clipped from V and 4 bases from J, the junction kept 4 bases outside the gene matches. Germline V gene sequence: CDR1 MGHDK, CDR2 SYGVNS. The DNA for the CDR3 is TGTGCCAGCAGTGACTCCGGGACAGGGGGCTATGGCTACACCTTC. It specifies CASSDSGTGGYGYTF.

The V and J genes are TRBV28 and TRBJ2-3, with 13 bases that match TRBD2. In germline, CDR1 is MDHEN, CDR2 SYDVKM. This CDR3 contains 19 residues. V was clipped by 5 bases and J by 3 bases; unmatched bases: 14. The CDR3 here is CASSPSLTSGRRGTDTQYF. DNA for the CDR3: TGTGCCAGCAGTCCTAGTTTGACTAGCGGGAGGAGGGGGACAGATACGCAGTATTTT. The whole variable domain, remainder taken from reference TRBV28 and TRBJ2-3, is DVKVTQSSRYLVKRTGEKVFLECVQDMDHENMFWYRQDPGLGLRLIYFSYDVKMKEKGDIPEGYSVSREKKERFSLILESASTNQTSMYLCASSPSLTSGRRGTDTQYFGPGTRLTVL.

The rearrangement uses TRBV30 and TRBJ1-1; the D is unclear. Per the germline V gene, CDR1 is GTSNPN and CDR2 is SVGIG (reference sequence). The CDR3 length is 15 residues. Trimming shortened V by 2 bases and J by 1 base, and 14 bases separated the two germline ends. The CDR3 coding sequence is TGTGCCTGGAGTTTGGCCCTACTAGAGAACACTGAAGCTTTCTTT. It codes for CAWSLALLENTEAFF.

The chain joins TRBV27 to TRBJ2-7, with D tentatively TRBD1 (5 bases). Germline V gene sequence: CDR1 MNHEY, CDR2 SMNVEV (reference sequence). V lost 4 bases, J lost 3 bases, and 13 bases lay in between. The CDR3 spans 14 residues. CDR3 coding DNA: TGTGCCAGCAGTTACAACAGGATCGGCTACGAGCAGTACTTC. It translates to CASSYNRIGYEQYF.

The chain links TRBV11-2 to TRBJ2-5; 7 bases match TRBD2. CDR1 is SGHAT, CDR2 FQNNGV, per germline. The CDR3 is made up of 14 amino acids. V shed 5 bases, J shed 1 base, and the junction held 4 bases outside the gene matches. CDR3 nucleotide sequence: TGTGCCAGCAGCCTGAGCGGGACCCAAGAGACCCAGTACTTC. Translation: CASSLSGTQETQYF.

This clone was seen only a few times. This chain links TRBV9 with TRBJ1-3; D is unresolved. This CDR3 is 15 amino acids long. Germline CDR1 reads SGDLS; CDR2 reads YYNGEE. Between the trimmed V and J ends, which lost 0 bases and 0 bases, there was a span of 7 bases. CDR3 DNA: TGTGCCAGCAGCGTAGAAACGGGCTCTGGAAACACCATATATTTT. Protein: CASSVETGSGNTIYF.

V usage is TRBV28 and J usage is TRBJ1-2; 7 bases fit TRBD1. Germline values: CDR1 MDHEN, CDR2 SYDVKM. The V segment lost 2 bases and the J segment 3 bases; nucleotides outside the gene matches: 6. The CDR3 consists of 15 residues. This CDR3 is CASSLTGTDDYGYTF. CDR3 DNA: TGTGCCAGCAGTTTAACGGGGACAGATGACTATGGCTACACCTTC.

The V and J genes are TRBV7-8 and TRBJ2-1; TRBD2 matches at 10 bases. V was pared by 10 bases and J by 7 bases, with 10 bases of the junction left unmatched. Per the germline V gene, CDR1 is SGHVS and CDR2 is FQNEAQ. CDR3 length: 14 amino acids. The CDR3 reads CATSAGGPFNEQFF. The CDR3 DNA follows: TGTGCCACCTCAGCGGGAGGGCCATTTAATGAGCAGTTCTTC.

This rearrangement joins TRBV6-5 to TRBJ2-2, with TRBD2 matching 8 bases. Germline V CDR1 and CDR2: MNHEY, SVGAGI. Germline trimming cut 4 bases from V and 7 bases from J; bases unmatched to any gene: 8. The CDR3 has 15 residues. CDR3 sequence (DNA): TGTGCCAGCAGTTCCGGGGGGGGAGGTGGCGGGGAGCTGTTTTTT. Translating gives CASSSGGGGGGELFF.

The gene calls are TRBV27 and TRBJ1-5; no firm D call. This CDR3 contains 13 residues. Germline CDR1 MNHEY, CDR2 SMNVEV (reference sequence). V dropped 4 bases and J dropped 4 bases, with 8 bases sitting between them. CDR3 sequence reads: CASSSMRNQPQHF. CDR3 DNA: TGTGCCAGCAGTTCCATGAGGAATCAGCCCCAGCATTTT.

This chain links TRBV27 with TRBJ2-4, with D perhaps matching TRBD2 (6 bases). V shed 0 bases and J shed 8 bases, with 8 bases lying between them. Germline V gene sequence: CDR1 MNHEY, CDR2 SMNVEV (reference sequence). The CDR3 runs to 13 residues. CDR3 protein: CASSLSSGDIQYF. In DNA form, the CDR3 reads TGTGCCAGCAGTTTATCTTCGGGGGACATTCAGTACTTC.

The V and J genes are TRBV6-5 and TRBJ2-5, with 7 bases aligning to TRBD2. The CDR3 length is 16 residues. Trimming took 0 bases from V and 1 from J; bases not matched to a gene: 5. CDR1 and CDR2 from the germline V gene are MNHEY and SVGAGI. CDR3 DNA: TGTGCCAGCAGTTACTCCCCGGGACTACTCCAAGAGACCCAGTACTTC. It encodes CASSYSPGLLQETQYF.

This clone was found once. The chain carries TRBV27 and TRBJ2-5; D ambiguous. V dropped 2 bases and J dropped 5 bases, with 12 bases sitting between them. The CDR3 length is 14 residues. CDR1 and CDR2 (germline): MNHEY, SMNVEV (reference sequence). The CDR3 loop is CASSLELASETQYF. CDR3 sequence (DNA): TGTGCCAGCAGTTTAGAATTGGCCTCCGAGACCCAGTACTTC.

V usage is TRBV28 and J usage is TRBJ1-1; D is ambiguous. Trimming shortened V by 2 bases and J by 0 bases, and 10 bases separated the two germline ends. Germline V gene sequence: CDR1 MDHEN, CDR2 SYDVKM. This CDR3 comprises 15 residues. Here the CDR3 reads CASSLSYELNTEAFF. Here the CDR3 DNA reads TGTGCCAGCAGTTTAAGCTACGAACTGAACACTGAAGCTTTCTTT.

The chain uses TRBV18 and TRBJ2-7; TRBD1 is a possible D gene (7 bases). Per germline, CDR1 KGHSH and CDR2 LQKENI. V gave up 6 bases and J gave up 4 bases, with 16 bases separating them. The CDR3 spans 14 residues. DNA for the CDR3: TGTGCCAGCTCCTTTGGACAGGAGGGTTACGAGCAGTACTTC. Protein: CASSFGQEGYEQYF.